This T cell receptor beta chain came from a study of T cells in Graves' hyperthyroidism and ophthalmopathy. The table lists this clonotype with a few counts. Its cognate antigen is unknown. RNA transcripts gave rise to amplified TCR beta CDR3 regions. HTBI primers were the set used in a first-round RT-PCR of the TCR CDR3. Each CDR3 protein gets one entry after TCRdb re-called the multiplex PCR reads with MiXCR. Altogether around 600,000 distinct CDR3 sequences are present, about 45% being singletons, with the ten largest covering 7% to 7.5%. CDR1 and CDR2 (germline): SEHNR, FQNEAQ (reference sequence). The V gene lost 5 bases and the J gene lost 2 bases, with 13 bases spanning the gap. CDR3 length equals 15 residues. Study conclusions and caveats: A median roughly six months before onset, the model predicted ophthalmopathy.

V and J are TRBV7-9 and TRBJ1-3; D uncertain. What was sequenced was peripheral blood or thyroid tissue (not recorded which). The TCR comes from an adult man with Graves' disease, either hyperthyroidism or ophthalmopathy (not recorded which). This CDR3 reads CASSPTQDPGNTIYF. Here the CDR3 DNA reads TGTGCCAGCAGCCCAACGCAGGACCCTGGAAACACCATATATTTT.